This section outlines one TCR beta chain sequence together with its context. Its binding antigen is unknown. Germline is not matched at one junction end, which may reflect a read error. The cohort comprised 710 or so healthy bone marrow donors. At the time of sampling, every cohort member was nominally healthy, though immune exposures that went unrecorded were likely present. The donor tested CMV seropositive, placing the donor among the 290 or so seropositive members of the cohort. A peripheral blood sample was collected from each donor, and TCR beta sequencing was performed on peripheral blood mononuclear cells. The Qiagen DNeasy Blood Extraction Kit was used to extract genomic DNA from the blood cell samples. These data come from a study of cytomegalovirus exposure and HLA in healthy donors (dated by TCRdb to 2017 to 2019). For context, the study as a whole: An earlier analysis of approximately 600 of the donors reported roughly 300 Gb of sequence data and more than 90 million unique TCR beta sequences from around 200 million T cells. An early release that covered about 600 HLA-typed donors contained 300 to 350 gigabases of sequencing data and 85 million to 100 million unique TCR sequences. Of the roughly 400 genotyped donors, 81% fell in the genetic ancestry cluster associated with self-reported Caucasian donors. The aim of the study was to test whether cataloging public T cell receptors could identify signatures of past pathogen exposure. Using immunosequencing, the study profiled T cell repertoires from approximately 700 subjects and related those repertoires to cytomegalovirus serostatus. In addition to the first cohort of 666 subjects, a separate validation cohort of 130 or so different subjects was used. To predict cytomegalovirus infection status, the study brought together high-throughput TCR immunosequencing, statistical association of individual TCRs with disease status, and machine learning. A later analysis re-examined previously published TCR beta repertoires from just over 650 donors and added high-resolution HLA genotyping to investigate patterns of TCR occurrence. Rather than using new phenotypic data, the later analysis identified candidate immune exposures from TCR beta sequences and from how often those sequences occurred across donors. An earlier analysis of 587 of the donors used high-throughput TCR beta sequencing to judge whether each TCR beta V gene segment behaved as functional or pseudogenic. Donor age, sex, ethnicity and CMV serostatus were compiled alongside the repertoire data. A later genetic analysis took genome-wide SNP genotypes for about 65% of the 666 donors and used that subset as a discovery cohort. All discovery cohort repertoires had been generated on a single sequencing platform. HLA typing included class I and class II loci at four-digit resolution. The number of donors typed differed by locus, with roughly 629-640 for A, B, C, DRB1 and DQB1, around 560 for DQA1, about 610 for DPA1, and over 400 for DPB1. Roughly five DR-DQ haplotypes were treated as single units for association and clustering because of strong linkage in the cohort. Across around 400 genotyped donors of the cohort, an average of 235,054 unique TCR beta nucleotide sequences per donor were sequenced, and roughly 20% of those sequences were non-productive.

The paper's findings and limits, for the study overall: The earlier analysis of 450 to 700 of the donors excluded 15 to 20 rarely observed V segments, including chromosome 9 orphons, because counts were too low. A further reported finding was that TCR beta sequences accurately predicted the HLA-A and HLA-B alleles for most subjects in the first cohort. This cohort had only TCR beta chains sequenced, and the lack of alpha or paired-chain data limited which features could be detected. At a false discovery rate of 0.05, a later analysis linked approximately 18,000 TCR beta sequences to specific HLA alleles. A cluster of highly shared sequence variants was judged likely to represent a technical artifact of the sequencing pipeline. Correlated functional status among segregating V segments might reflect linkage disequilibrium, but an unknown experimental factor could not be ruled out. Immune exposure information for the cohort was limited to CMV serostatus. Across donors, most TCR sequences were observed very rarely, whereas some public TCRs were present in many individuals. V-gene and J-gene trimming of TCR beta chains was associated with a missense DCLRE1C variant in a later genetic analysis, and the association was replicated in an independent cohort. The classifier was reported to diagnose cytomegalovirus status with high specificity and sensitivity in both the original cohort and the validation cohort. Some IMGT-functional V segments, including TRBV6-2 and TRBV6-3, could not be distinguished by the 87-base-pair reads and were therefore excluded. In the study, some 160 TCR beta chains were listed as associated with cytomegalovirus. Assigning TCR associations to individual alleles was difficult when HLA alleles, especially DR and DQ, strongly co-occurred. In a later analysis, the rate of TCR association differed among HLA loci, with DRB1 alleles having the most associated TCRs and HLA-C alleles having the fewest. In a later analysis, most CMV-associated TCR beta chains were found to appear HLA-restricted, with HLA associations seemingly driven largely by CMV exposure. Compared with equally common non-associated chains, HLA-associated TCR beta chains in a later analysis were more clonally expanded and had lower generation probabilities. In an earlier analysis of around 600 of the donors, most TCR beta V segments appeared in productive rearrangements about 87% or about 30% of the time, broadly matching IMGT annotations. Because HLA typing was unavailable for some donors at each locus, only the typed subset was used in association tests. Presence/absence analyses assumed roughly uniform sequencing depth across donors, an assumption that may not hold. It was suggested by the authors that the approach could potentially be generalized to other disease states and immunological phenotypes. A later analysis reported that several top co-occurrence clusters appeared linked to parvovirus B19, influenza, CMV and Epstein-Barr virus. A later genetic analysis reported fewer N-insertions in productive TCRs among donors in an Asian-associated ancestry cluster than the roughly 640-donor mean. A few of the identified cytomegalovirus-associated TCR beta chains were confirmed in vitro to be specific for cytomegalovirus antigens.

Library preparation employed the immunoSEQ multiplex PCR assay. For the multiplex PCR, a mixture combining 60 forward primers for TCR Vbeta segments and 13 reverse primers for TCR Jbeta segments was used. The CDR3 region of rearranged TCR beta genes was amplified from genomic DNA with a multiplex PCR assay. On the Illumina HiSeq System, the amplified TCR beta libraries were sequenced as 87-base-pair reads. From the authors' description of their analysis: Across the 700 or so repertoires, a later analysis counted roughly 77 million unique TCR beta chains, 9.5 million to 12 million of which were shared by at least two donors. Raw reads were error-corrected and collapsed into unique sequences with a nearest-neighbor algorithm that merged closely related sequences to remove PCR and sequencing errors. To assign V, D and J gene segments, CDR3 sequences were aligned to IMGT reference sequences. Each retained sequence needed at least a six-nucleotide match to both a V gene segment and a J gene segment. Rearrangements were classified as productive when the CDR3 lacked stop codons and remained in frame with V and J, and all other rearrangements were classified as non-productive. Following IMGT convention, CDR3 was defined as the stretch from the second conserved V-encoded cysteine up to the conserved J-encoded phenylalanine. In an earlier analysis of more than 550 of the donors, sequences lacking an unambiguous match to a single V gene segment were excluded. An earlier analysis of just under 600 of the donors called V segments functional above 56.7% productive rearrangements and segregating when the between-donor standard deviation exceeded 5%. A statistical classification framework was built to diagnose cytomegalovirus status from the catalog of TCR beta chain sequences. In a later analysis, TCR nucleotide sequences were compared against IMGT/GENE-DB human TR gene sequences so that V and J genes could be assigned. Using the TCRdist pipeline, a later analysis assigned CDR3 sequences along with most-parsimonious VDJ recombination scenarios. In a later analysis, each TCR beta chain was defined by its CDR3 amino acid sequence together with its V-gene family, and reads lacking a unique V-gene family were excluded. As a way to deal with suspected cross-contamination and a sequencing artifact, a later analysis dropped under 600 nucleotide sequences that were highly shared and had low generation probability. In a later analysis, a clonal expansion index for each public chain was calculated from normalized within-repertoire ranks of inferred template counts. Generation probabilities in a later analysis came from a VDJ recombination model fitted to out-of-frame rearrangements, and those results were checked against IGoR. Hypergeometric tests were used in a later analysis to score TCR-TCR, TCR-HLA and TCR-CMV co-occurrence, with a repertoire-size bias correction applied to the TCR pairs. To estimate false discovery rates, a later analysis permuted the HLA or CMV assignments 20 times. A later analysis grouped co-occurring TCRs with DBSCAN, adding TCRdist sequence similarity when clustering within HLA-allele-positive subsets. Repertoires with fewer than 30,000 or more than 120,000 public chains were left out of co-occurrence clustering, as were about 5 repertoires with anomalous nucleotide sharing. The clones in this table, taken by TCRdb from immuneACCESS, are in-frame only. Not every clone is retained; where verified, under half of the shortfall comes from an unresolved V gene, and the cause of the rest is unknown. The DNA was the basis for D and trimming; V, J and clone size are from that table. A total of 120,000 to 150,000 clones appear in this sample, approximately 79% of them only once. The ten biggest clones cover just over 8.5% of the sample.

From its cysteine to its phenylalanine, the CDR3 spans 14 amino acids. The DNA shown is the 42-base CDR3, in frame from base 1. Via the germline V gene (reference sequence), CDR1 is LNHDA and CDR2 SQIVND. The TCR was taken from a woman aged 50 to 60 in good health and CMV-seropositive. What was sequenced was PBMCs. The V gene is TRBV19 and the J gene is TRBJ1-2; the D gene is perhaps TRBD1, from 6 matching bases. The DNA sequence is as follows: TGTGCCAGTAGTGAGGCAGGGGATAACTATGGCTACATCTTC. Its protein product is CASSEAGDNYGYIF.